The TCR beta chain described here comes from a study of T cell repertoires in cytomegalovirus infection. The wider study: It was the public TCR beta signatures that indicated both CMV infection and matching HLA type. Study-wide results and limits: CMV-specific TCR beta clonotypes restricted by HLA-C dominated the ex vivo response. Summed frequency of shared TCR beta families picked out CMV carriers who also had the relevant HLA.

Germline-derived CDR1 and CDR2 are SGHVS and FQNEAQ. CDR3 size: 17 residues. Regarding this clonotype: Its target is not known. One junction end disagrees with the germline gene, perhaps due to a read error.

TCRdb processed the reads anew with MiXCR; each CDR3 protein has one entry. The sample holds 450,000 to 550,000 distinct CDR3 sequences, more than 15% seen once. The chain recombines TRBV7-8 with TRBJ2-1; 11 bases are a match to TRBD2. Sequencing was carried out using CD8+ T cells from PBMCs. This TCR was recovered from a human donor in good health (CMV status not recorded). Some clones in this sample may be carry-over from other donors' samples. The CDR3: CASSLRGLADSYNEQCF. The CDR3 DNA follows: TGTGCCAGCAGTTTAAGGGGACTAGCGGACTCCTACAATGAGCAGTGCTTC. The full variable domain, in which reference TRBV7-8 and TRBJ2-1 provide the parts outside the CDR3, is GAGVSQSPRYKVAKRGQDVALRCDPISGHVSLFWYQQALGQGPEFLTYFQNEAQLDKSGLPSDRFFAERPEGSVSTLKIQRTQQEDSAVYLCASSLRGLADSYNEQCFGPGTRLTVL.